Each of the 9 T cell receptor beta chains below was sequenced from the same sample in a study of OX40 agonist ivuxolimab in advanced cancers. Here immunoSEQ multiplex PCR was the method, and the copy in TCRdb shows in-frame clones only, minus some. The table lists 65,000 to 90,000 clones, just over 85% of them singletons. Sequenced here: CD4+ or CD8+ T cells sorted from blood, sampled in a trial of the OX40 agonist ivuxolimab. All receptors come from an adult with an advanced solid tumor such as melanoma, head and neck, liver or kidney cancer.

This chain uses TRBV9 with TRBJ2-1; the D gene is possibly TRBD1 (6 bases). Germline V lookup: CDR1 SGDLS, CDR2 YYNGEE. There are 15 residues in the CDR3. The germline V and J ends were trimmed by 4 bases and 6 bases, with 17 bases remaining between them. Here the CDR3 reads CASSPLTGYPNEQFF. CDR3 nucleotides: TGTGCCAGCAGCCCCCTGACAGGATACCCCAATGAGCAGTTCTTC.

This clone was seen only a few times. The chain recombines TRBV7-8 with TRBJ2-7; 7 bases agree with TRBD2. Germline V gives CDR1 SGHVS, CDR2 FQNEAQ. After removal of 5 bases from V and 1 base from J, the junction contained 11 bases not matched to a gene. There are 16 residues in the CDR3. The CDR3 bases are TGTGCCAGCAGCCCTCCCCCAAGACTAGCATCCTACGAGCAGTACTTC. It encodes CASSPPPRLASYEQYF.

This CDR3 reads CASSDRNDAVGEAFF. CDR3 nucleotides: TGTGCCAGCAGCGATCGAAATGACGCGGTCGGTGAAGCTTTCTTT. The rearrangement links TRBV11-2 to TRBJ1-1, with D hard to call. V was pared by 5 bases and J by 7 bases, with 20 bases between. The CDR3 length is 15 residues. Germline values: CDR1 SGHAT, CDR2 FQNNGV. The complete variable domain, with remaining parts taken from reference TRBV11-2 and TRBJ1-1, reads EAGVAQSPRYKIIEKRQSVAFWCNPISGHATLYWYQQILGQGPKLLIQFQNNGVVDDSQLPKDRFSAERLKGVDSTLKIQPAKLEDSAVYLCASSDRNDAVGEAFFGQGTRLTVV.

The rearrangement links TRBV7-8 to TRBJ2-1; D gene uncertain. V lost 9 bases, J lost 5 bases, and 14 bases lay in between. The CDR3 consists of 13 residues. From germline, CDR1 is SGHVS and CDR2 FQNEAQ. The CDR3 spells CASSGVRDNEQFF. In nucleotides, the CDR3 is TGTGCCAGTAGTGGGGTTCGGGACAATGAGCAGTTCTTC. The full variable domain, in which reference TRBV7-8 and TRBJ2-1 provide the parts outside the CDR3, is GAGVSQSPRYKVAKRGQDVALRCDPISGHVSLFWYQQALGQGPEFLTYFQNEAQLDKSGLPSDRFFAERPEGSVSTLKIQRTQQEDSAVYLCASSGVRDNEQFFGPGTRLTVL.

The V call is TRBV4-2, the J call TRBJ2-3; 11 nucleotides match TRBD2. The V and J ends lost 5 bases and 0 bases, in that order; junction bases with no gene match: 7. The CDR3 contains 17 residues. Germline V gives CDR1 LGHNA, CDR2 YNFKEQ. The CDR3 sequence: CASSKGLAEPSTDTQYF. The CDR3 DNA follows: TGTGCCAGCAGCAAGGGACTAGCGGAACCTAGCACAGATACGCAGTATTTT.

The rearrangement links TRBV7-9 to TRBJ2-1; 10 nucleotides align to TRBD2. From germline, CDR1 is SEHNR and CDR2 FQNEAQ (reference sequence). The CDR3 is made up of 15 amino acids. Unmatched junction bases numbered 5, after V lost 5 bases and J lost 4 bases. CDR3 in DNA: TGTGCCAGCAGCACCCTGACTAGCGGGTACAATGAGCAGTTCTTC. Protein product: CASSTLTSGYNEQFF.

The rearrangement links TRBV7-6 to TRBJ2-7, with D hard to call. Germline V gene lookup returns CDR1 SGHVS and CDR2 FNYEAQ. Trimming took off 8 bases at V and 6 bases at J, with 17 bases between the two ends. There are 13 residues in the CDR3. The CDR3 spells CASRASPTSEQYF. The CDR3 coding sequence is TGTGCCAGCCGGGCTAGTCCCACTTCCGAGCAGTACTTC.

This clone was detected only a few times. This chain joins TRBV4-2 and TRBJ2-1, with 11 positions matching TRBD1. Looked up from germline, CDR1 is LGHNA and CDR2 is YNFKEQ. The CDR3 is made up of 16 amino acids. J was trimmed by 10 bases and V by 4 bases; bases with no gene match: 12. The CDR3 DNA reads TGTGCCAGCAGCCGCCAAACGGGACAGGGGGTTGGGGAGCAGTTCTTC. As protein: CASSRQTGQGVGEQFF.

The chain employs TRBV5-8 and TRBJ2-1; maybe TRBD1 (7 bases). The CDR3 extends over 15 amino acids. CDR1 and CDR2 from the germline V gene are SGHTS and YDEGEE. V was trimmed by 2 bases and J by 9 bases, leaving 18 bases between them. Here the CDR3 reads CASSLQGRDLAEQFF. The CDR3 region has the DNA TGTGCCAGCAGCTTACAGGGGCGGGATTTAGCTGAGCAGTTCTTC.